A single TCR beta chain is shown here with its context. Its antigen is unknown. Germline V gene lookup returns CDR1 SGHDT and CDR2 YYEEEE. The CDR3 has 14 residues. The V gene lost 4 bases and the J gene lost 0 bases, with 10 bases spanning the gap. This sample is part of a study of cytomegalovirus exposure and HLA in healthy donors. Study in general: The platform used for the 120 or so validation repertoires matched that of the roughly 700 first-cohort repertoires, a later analysis reported.

Profiling relied on immunoSEQ multiplex PCR, and the TCRdb table lists in-frame clones only, not all of them. The top ten hold around 12% of the sample, which has 200,000 to 250,000 clones, roughly 90% seen once. Study conclusions and caveats: As was reported, the classifier diagnosed cytomegalovirus status with high specificity and sensitivity. Specificity for CMV antigens was confirmed in vitro for a few of the CMV-associated chains.

This sequence was found in a man younger than 35 in good health and CMV-seropositive. Input material: PBMCs. This rearrangement joins TRBV5-6 to TRBJ1-2; D not resolved. The CDR3 reads CASSLWEANYGYTF. The CDR3 bases are TGTGCCAGCAGCCTCTGGGAGGCTAACTATGGCTACACCTTC.